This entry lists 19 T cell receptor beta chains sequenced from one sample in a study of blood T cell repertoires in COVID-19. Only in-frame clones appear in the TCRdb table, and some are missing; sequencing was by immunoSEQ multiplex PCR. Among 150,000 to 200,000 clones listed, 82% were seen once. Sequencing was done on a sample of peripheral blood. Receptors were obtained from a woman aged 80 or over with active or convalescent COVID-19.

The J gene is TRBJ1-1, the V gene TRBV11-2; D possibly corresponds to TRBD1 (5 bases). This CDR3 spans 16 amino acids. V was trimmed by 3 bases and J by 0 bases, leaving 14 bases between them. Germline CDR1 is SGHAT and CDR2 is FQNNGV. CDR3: CASSLSLGEMNTEAFF. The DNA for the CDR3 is TGTGCCAGCAGCTTGAGTTTAGGGGAAATGAACACTGAAGCTTTCTTT.

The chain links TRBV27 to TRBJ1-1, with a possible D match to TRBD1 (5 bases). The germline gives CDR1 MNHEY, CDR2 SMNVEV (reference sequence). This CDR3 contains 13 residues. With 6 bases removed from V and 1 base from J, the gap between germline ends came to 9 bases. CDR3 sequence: CASRPQGNTEAFF. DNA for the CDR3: TGTGCCAGCAGACCTCAGGGGAACACTGAAGCTTTCTTT.

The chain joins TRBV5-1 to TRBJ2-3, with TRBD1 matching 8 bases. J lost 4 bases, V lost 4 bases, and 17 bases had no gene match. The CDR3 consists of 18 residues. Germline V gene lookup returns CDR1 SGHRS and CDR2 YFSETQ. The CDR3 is CASSHGQGAHHLADTQYF. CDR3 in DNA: TGCGCCAGCAGCCATGGACAGGGTGCCCATCATCTGGCAGATACGCAGTATTTT. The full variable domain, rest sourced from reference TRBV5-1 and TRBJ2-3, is KAGVTQTPRYLIKTRGQQVTLSCSPISGHRSVSWYQQTPGQGLQFLFEYFSETQRNKGNFPGRFSGRQFSNSRSEMNVSTLELGDSALYLCASSHGQGAHHLADTQYFGPGTRLTVL.

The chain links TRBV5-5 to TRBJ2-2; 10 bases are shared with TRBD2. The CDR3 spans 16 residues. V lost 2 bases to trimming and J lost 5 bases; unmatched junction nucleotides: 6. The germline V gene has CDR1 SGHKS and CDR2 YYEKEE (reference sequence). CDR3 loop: CASSLQVAGGTGELFF. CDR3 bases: TGTGCCAGCAGCTTACAGGTAGCGGGAGGAACCGGGGAGCTGTTTTTT. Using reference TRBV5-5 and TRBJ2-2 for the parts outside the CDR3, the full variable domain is DAGVTQSPTHLIKTRGQQVTLRCSPISGHKSVSWYQQVLGQGPQFIFQYYEKEERGRGNFPDRFSARQFPNYSSELNVNALLLGDSALYLCASSLQVAGGTGELFFGEGSRLTVL.

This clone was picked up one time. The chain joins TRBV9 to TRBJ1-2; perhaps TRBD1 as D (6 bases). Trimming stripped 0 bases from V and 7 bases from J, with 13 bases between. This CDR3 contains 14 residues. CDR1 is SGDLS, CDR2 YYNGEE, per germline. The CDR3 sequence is CASSVDTGLSGYTF. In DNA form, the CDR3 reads TGTGCCAGCAGCGTAGACACAGGGCTCTCTGGCTACACCTTC.

The CDR3 nucleotides are TGCGCCAGCGCGCGGGAGGGCGGGAGACAAGAGACCCAGTACTTC. Its translation: CASAREGGRQETQYF. This chain links TRBV5-1 with TRBJ2-5; 9 bases align to TRBD2. Germline-derived CDR1 and CDR2 are SGHRS and YFSETQ. The CDR3 spans 15 residues. The V gene end was trimmed by 7 bases and the J gene end by 2 bases; junction bases not matched to a gene: 9.

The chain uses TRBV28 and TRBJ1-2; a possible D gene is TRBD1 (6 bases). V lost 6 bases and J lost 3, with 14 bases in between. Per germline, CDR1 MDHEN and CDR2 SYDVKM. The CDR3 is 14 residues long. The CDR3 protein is CASRPGGLDYGYTF. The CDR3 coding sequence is TGTGCCAGCAGGCCGGGGGGCTTGGACTATGGCTACACCTTC.

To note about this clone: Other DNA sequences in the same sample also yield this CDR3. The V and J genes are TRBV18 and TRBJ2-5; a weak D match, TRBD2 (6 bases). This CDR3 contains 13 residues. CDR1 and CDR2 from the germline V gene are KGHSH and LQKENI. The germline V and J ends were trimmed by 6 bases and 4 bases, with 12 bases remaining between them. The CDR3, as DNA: TGTGCCAGCTCTCCGGGAGCTGGAGAGACCCAGTACTTC. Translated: CASSPGAGETQYF. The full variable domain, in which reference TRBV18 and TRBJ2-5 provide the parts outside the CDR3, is NAGVMQNPRHLVRRRGQEARLRCSPMKGHSHVYWYRQLPEEGLKFMVYLQKENIIDESGMPKERFSAEFPKEGPSILRIQQVVRGDSAAYFCASSPGAGETQYFGPGTRLLVL.

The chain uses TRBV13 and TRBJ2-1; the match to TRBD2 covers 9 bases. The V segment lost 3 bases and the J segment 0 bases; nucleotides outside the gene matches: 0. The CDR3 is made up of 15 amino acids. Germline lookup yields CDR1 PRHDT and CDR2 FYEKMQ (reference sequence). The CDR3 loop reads CASSFSGSSYNEQFF. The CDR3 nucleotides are TGTGCCAGCAGCTTTAGCGGGAGCTCCTACAATGAGCAGTTCTTC.

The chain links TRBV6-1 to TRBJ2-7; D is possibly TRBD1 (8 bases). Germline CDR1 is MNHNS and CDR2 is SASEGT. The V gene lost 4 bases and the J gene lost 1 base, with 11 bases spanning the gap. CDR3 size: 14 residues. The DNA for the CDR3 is TGTGCCAGCAGTGCACAGGGGGGGTCCTACGAGCAGTACTTC. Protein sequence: CASSAQGGSYEQYF.

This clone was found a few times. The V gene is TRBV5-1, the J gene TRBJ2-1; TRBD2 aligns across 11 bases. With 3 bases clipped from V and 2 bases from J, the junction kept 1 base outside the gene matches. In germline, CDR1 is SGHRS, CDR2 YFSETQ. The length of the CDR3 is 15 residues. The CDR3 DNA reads TGCGCCAGCAGCTCGGGACTAGCGGCCTACAATGAGCAGTTCTTC. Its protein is CASSSGLAAYNEQFF.

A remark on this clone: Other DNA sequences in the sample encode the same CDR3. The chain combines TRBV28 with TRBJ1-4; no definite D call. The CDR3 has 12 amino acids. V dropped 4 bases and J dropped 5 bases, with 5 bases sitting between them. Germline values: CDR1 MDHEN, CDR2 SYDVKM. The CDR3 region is CASSSLNEKLFF. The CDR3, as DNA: TGTGCCAGCAGTTCCCTAAATGAAAAACTGTTTTTT.

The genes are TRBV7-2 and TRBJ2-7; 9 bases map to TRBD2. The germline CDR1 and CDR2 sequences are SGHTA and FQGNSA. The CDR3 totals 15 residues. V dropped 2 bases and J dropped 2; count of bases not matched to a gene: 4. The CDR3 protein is CASSLQTSGTYEQYF. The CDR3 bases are TGTGCCAGCAGCTTACAGACTAGCGGAACCTACGAGCAGTACTTC.

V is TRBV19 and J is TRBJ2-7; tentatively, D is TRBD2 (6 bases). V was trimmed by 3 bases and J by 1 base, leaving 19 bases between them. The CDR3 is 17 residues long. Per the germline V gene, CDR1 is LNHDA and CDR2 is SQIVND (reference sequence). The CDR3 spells CASSIRGGIAESYEQYF. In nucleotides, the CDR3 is TGTGCCAGTAGTATTAGAGGTGGGATAGCGGAGTCCTACGAGCAGTACTTC.

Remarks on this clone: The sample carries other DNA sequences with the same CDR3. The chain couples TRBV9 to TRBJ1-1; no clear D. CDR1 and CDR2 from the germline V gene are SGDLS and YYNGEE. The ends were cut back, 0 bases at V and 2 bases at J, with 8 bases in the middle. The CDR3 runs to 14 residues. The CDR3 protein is CASSVGAGNTEAFF. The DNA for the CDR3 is TGTGCCAGCAGCGTAGGGGCGGGAAACACTGAAGCTTTCTTT.

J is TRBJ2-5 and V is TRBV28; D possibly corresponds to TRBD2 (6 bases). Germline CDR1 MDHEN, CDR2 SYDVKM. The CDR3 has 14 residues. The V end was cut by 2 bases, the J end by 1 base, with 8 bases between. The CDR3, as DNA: TGTGCCAGCAGTTTAGGCGGGGTCCAAGAGACCCAGTACTTC. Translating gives CASSLGGVQETQYF.

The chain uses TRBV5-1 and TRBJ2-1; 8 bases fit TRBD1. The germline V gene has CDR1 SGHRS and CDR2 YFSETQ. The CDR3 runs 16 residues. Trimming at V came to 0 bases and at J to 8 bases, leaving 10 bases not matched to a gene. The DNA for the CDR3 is TGCGCCAGCAGCTTGGAACAGGGGGTCGCGGTCTATGAGCAGTTCTTC. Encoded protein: CASSLEQGVAVYEQFF.

The CDR3 loop reads CASSHGRSYTF. The CDR3, as DNA: TGTGCCAGCAGCCACGGGAGAAGCTACACCTTC. The genes are TRBV3-1 (or the pseudogene TRBV3-2) and TRBJ1-2, with D unresolved. Germline lookup yields CDR1 LGHDT and CDR2 YNNKEL (reference sequence). Trimming cost V 3 bases and J 9 bases, with 8 bases left between them. The CDR3 runs to 11 residues.

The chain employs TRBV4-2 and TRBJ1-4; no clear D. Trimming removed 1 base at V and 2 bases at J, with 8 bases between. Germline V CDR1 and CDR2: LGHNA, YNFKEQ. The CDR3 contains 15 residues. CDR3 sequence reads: CASSQGRRTNEKLFF. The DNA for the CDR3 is TGTGCCAGCAGCCAAGGCCGTCGGACTAATGAAAAACTGTTTTTT.